This T cell receptor beta chain emerged from a study of blood T cell repertoires in COVID-19. Study-level background: Specimens from acute and convalescent COVID-19 originated in the United States, Italy and Spain.

In assigning cohorts, the study relied on participant-reported clinical history. Germline loops: CDR1 MNHEY, CDR2 SVGAGI. The CDR3 has 13 amino acids. Trimming removed 5 bases at V and 1 base at J, with 8 bases between. The repertoire was sequenced with immunoSEQ multiplex PCR; TCRdb's copy has only in-frame clones and lacks some. Found here are about 310,000 clones, 90% of them singletons; the top ten hold approximately 4%. This clonotype was obtained from a young woman with acute COVID-19. The V gene is TRBV6-5, the J gene TRBJ1-1, with D perhaps TRBD1 (6 bases). Specimen: PBMCs or T cells enriched from blood (not recorded which). CDR3 sequence reads: CASSPQGNTEAFF. CDR3 nucleotide sequence: TGTGCCAGCAGTCCACAGGGGAACACTGAAGCTTTCTTT.